The 15 T cell receptor beta chains reported below all come from one sample, sequenced in a study of blood T cells in healthy people across ages. It was with a sample-barcoded 5' primer and a J-beta primer mix that a second PCR of roughly 6 to 12 cycles was run. TCRdb passed the 5' RACE reads through MiXCR, listing each CDR3 protein once. The sample includes some 1.4 million distinct CDR3 sequences, roughly 45% of them seen just once. What was sequenced was blood. Receptors originate from a young woman in good health.

The chain couples TRBV2 to TRBJ1-2, with 7 positions matching TRBD1. The CDR3 has 16 residues. V was pared by 6 bases and J by 5 bases, with 15 bases of the junction left unmatched. Germline V gene lookup returns CDR1 SNHLY and CDR2 FYNNEI. The CDR3 DNA reads as TGTGCCAGCAGAGACACAGGGGACCCACTGCGTTATGGCTACACCTTC. Amino acid sequence: CASRDTGDPLRYGYTF. The variable domain in full, with the rest retrieved from reference TRBV2 and TRBJ1-2, is EPEVTQTPSHQVTQMGQEVILRCVPISNHLYFYWYRQILGQKVEFLVSFYNNEISEKSEIFDDQFSVERPDGSNFTLKIRSTKLEDSAMYFCASRDTGDPLRYGYTFGSGTRLTVV.

This clonotype was detected only a few times. The chain links TRBV11-2 to TRBJ2-5, with D possibly TRBD2 on 6 matching bases. Trimming took 5 bases from V and 1 from J, leaving 11 bases between them. The CDR3 loop spans 14 amino acids. Germline assignment: CDR1 SGHAT and CDR2 FQNNGV. The CDR3 is CASSTRDFQETQYF. CDR3 nucleotides: TGTGCCAGCAGCACCCGGGACTTCCAAGAGACCCAGTACTTC.

The chain carries TRBV5-5 and TRBJ2-7; tentative D call: TRBD1 (6 bases). This CDR3 is built from 15 residues. Between the trimmed V and J ends, which lost 4 bases and 3 bases, there was a span of 17 bases. Germline V gene data show CDR1 as SGHKS and CDR2 as YYEKEE (reference sequence). The DNA of the CDR3 is TGTGCCAGCAGCGTGCCCCACAGGGCCCTCTACGAGCAGTACTTC. Translated: CASSVPHRALYEQYF.

The CDR3 sequence is CASSLWSGASSYEQYF. The CDR3 DNA reads as TGTGCCAGCAGTTTATGGAGCGGGGCCAGCTCCTACGAGCAGTACTTC. The chain uses TRBV12-3 or TRBV12-4 and TRBJ2-7, with 7 bases lining up with TRBD2. The J segment lost 0 bases and the V segment lost 2 bases, leaving 7 bases of the junction unmatched. This CDR3 contains 16 residues.

This chain connects TRBV30 to TRBJ2-6; D uncertain. The CDR3 loop spans 15 amino acids. Trimming removed 3 bases from V and 1 base from J, with 10 bases in between. CDR1 GTSNPN and CDR2 SVGIG come from the germline V gene (reference sequence). CDR3 protein: CAWRPTVSGANVLTF. For the CDR3, the DNA is TGTGCCTGGAGGCCCACTGTTTCTGGGGCCAACGTCCTGACTTTC.

The V and J genes are TRBV20-1 and TRBJ2-1; D possibly corresponds to TRBD2 (5 bases). V shed 3 bases and J shed 0 bases, with 9 bases lying between them. Per the germline V gene, CDR1 is DFQATT and CDR2 is SNEGSKA (reference sequence). CDR3 length: 14 amino acids. CDR3 DNA sequence: TGCAGTGCTAGGAGGGAGAGCTCCTACAATGAGCAGTTCTTC. As protein: CSARRESSYNEQFF.

The rearrangement links TRBV14 to TRBJ2-7; no clear D gene. In germline, CDR1 is SGHDN, CDR2 FVKESK. The CDR3 extends over 14 amino acids. Trimming pared 2 bases from V and 6 bases from J, leaving 14 bases between. Here the CDR3 reads CASSQSLTLGEQYF. The DNA for the CDR3 is TGTGCCAGCAGCCAATCCCTGACTCTCGGCGAGCAGTACTTC.

The chain combines TRBV10-3 with TRBJ2-7, with D uncertain. Trimming stripped 3 bases from V and 1 base from J, with 4 bases between. This CDR3 is 12 amino acids long. The germline V gene has CDR1 ENHRY and CDR2 SYGVKD. CDR3 residues: CAISDKSYEQYF. The CDR3 DNA is TGTGCCATCAGTGATAAGTCCTACGAGCAGTACTTC.

The chain uses TRBV24-1 and TRBJ2-1; D perhaps matches TRBD2 (7 bases). Per germline, CDR1 KGHDR and CDR2 SFDVKD. The CDR3 extends over 12 amino acids. V was pared by 5 bases and J by 11 bases, with 12 bases between. The CDR3 loop is CATSGGGQKQFF. The CDR3 DNA reads as TGTGCCACCAGTGGGGGGGGACAAAAGCAGTTCTTC.

The chain uses TRBV7-7 and TRBJ2-1; no clear D gene. The V and J ends lost 5 bases and 0 bases respectively, with 20 bases between them. Looked up from germline, CDR1 is SSHAT and CDR2 is FNYEAQ (reference sequence). This CDR3 has 18 residues. CDR3 protein: CASSPRSGLVDSYNEQFF. CDR3 sequence (DNA): TGTGCCAGCAGCCCGCGGAGTGGCCTAGTGGACTCCTACAATGAGCAGTTCTTC.

The J gene is TRBJ2-1, the V gene TRBV11-2, with 7 bases matching TRBD2. The trim removed 4 bases at V and 7 bases at J, leaving 13 bases unmatched. The CDR3 spans 16 residues. Germline V gene lookup returns CDR1 SGHAT and CDR2 FQNNGV. CDR3: CASSSQASGASNEQFF. CDR3 sequence (DNA): TGTGCCAGCAGCTCCCAGGCTAGCGGCGCCTCGAATGAGCAGTTCTTC.

The gene calls are TRBV4-1 and TRBJ2-7; 8 bases are a match to TRBD1. The length of the CDR3 is 17 residues. CDR1 and CDR2 from the germline V gene are MGHRA and YSYEKL. The trim removed 1 base at V and 2 bases at J, leaving 10 bases unmatched. The CDR3 protein is CASSQVSGGQSPYEQYF. CDR3 coding DNA: TGCGCCAGCAGCCAAGTTTCAGGGGGCCAGAGCCCCTACGAGCAGTACTTC.

J is TRBJ2-7 and V is TRBV12-3 or TRBV12-4; 9 nucleotides agree with TRBD1. Trimming cost V 6 bases and J 4 bases; bases outside gene matches: 4. This CDR3 has 13 residues. This chain's CDR3 is CASSTGGEYEQYF. CDR3 DNA: TGTGCCAGCAGCACAGGGGGCGAGTACGAGCAGTACTTC.

In its sample, this clonotype was seen a few times. One end of the junction does not line up with germline, which may come from a read error. The gene calls are TRBV5-1 and TRBJ2-1; 8 bases are a match to TRBD2. CDR1 is SGHRS and CDR2 is YFSETQ in the germline V gene. The CDR3 covers 11 residues. In DNA, the CDR3 is TGTGCCAGCAGTTTCGGGGGGGGGCAGTTCTTC. It translates to CASSFGGGQFF.

This clonotype was detected only a few times. The V call is TRBV10-3, the J call TRBJ2-1; D remains unclear. Germline lookup yields CDR1 ENHRY and CDR2 SYGVKD. Trimming removed 3 bases at V and 7 bases at J, with 16 bases between. The CDR3 contains 15 residues. The CDR3 spells CAISDWSHLSNEQFF. The CDR3 coding sequence is TGTGCCATCAGTGACTGGTCCCATTTGTCGAATGAGCAGTTCTTC.